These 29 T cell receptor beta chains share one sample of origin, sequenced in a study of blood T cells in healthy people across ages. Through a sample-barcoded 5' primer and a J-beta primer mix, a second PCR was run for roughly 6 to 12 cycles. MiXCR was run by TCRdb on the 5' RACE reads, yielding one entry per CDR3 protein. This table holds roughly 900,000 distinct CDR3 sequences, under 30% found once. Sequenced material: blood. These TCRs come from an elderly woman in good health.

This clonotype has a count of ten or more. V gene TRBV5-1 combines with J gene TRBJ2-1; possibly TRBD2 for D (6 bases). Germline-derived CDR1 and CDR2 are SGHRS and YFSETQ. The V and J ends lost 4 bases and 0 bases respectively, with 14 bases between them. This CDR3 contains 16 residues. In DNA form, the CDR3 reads TGCGCCAGCAGCGTCGGGGGTTCCAGCTCCTACAATGAGCAGTTCTTC. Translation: CASSVGGSSSYNEQFF. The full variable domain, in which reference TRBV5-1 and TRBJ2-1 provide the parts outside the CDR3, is KAGVTQTPRYLIKTRGQQVTLSCSPISGHRSVSWYQQTPGQGLQFLFEYFSETQRNKGNFPGRFSGRQFSNSRSEMNVSTLELGDSALYLCASSVGGSSSYNEQFFGPGTRLTVL.

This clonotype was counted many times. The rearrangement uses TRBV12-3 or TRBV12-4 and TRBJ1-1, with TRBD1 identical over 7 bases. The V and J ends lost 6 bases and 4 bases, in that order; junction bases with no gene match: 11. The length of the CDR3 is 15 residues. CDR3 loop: CASSRVQTGATEAFF. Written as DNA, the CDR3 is TGTGCCAGCAGCCGGGTCCAAACAGGGGCCACTGAAGCTTTCTTT.

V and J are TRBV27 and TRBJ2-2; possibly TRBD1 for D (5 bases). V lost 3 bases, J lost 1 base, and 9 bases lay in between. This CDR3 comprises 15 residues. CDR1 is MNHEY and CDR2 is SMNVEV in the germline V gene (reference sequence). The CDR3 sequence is CASSFSRENTGELFF. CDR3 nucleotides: TGTGCCAGCAGTTTTTCCAGGGAGAACACCGGGGAGCTGTTTTTT.

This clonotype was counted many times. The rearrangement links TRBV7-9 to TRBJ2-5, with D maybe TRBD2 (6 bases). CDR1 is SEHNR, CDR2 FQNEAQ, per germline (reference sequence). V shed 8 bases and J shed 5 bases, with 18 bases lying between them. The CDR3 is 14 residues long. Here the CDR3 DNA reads TGTGCCAGCCATACAGGTGCTAGCGCTGAGACCCAGTACTTC. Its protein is CASHTGASAETQYF.

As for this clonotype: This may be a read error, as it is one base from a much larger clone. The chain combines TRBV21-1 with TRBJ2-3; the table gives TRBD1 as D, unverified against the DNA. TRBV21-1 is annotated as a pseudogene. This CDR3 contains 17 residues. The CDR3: CASSKSAREEGTGTQYF. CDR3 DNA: TGTGCCAGCAGCAAATCCGCCAGGGAAGAGGGCACAGGTACGCAGTATTTT.

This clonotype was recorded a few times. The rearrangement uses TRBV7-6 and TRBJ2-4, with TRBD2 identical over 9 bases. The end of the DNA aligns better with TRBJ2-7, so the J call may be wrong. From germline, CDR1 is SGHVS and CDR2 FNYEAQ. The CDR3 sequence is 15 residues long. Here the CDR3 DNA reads TGTGCCAGCAGCTTAGCCCACACTAGCGGGTACGAGCAGTACTTC. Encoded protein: CASSLAHTSGYEQYF.

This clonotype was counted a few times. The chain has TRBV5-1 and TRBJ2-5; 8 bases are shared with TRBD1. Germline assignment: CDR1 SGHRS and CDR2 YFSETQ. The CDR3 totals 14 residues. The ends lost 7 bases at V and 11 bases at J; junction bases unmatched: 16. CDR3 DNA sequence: TGCGCCAGCGGTGTTATACAGGGGGGTCATGAGCAGTACTTC. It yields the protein CASGVIQGGHEQYF.

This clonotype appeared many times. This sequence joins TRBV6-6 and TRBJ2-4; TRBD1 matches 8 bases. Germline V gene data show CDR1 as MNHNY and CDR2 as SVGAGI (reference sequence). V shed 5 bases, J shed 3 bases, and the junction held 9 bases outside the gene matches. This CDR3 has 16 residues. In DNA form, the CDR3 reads TGTGCCAGCAGTCGAACAGGGGGGACAGTCAAAAACATTCAGTACTTC. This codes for CASSRTGGTVKNIQYF.

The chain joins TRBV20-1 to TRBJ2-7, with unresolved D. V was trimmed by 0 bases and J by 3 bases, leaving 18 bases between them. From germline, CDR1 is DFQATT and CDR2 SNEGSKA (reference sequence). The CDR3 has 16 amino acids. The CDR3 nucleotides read TGCAGTGCTAGAGATCCAATCCGGACGTACTACTACGAGCAGTACTTC. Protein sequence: CSARDPIRTYYYEQYF.

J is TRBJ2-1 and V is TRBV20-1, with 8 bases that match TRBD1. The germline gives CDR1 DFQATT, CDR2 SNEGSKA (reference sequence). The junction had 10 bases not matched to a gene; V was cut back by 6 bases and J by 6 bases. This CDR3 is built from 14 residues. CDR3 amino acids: CSAFHGQGVNEQFF. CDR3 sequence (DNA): TGCAGTGCATTTCACGGACAGGGCGTCAATGAGCAGTTCTTC.

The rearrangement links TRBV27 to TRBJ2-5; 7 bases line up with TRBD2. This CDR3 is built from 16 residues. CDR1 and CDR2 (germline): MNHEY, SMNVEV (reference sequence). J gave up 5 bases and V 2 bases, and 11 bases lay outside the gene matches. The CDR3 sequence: CASSLHLAEGLETQYF. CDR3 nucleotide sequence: TGTGCCAGCAGTTTACATCTAGCGGAGGGGCTCGAGACCCAGTACTTC.

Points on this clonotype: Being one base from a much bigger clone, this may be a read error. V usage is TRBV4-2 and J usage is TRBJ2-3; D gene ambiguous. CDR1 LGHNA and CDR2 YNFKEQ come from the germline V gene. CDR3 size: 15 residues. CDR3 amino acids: CASSQDSPRTDAQYF. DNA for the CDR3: TGTGCCAGCAGCCAAGATTCACCCCGCACAGATGCGCAGTATTTT.

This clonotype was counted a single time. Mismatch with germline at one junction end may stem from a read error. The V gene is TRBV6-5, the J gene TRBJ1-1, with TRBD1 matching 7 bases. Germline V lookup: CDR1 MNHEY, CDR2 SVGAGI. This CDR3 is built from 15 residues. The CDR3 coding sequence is TGTGCCAGCAGTTACTACGGGACAGCCAACACTGAAGTTTTCTTT. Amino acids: CASSYYGTANTEVFF.

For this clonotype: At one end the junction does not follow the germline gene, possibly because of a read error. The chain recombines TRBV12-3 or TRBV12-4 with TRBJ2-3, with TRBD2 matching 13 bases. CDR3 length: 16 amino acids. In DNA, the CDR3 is TGTGCCAGCAGTTTAACTAGCGGGGGGGGCACAGATGCGCAGTATTTT. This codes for CASSLTSGGGTDAQYF.

DNA for the CDR3: TGCGCCAGCAGCTTGGGGCAGGAGAGCTCTGGAAACACCATATATTTT. This encodes CASSLGQESSGNTIYF. This chain joins TRBV5-1 and TRBJ1-3; D unclear. The ends were cut back, 0 bases at V and 0 bases at J, with 10 bases in the middle. The CDR3 length is 16 residues. From germline, CDR1 is SGHRS and CDR2 YFSETQ.

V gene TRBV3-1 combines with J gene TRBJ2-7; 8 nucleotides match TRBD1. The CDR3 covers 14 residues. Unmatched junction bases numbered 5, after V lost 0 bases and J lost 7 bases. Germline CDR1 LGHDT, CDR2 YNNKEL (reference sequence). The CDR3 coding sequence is TGTGCCAGCAGCCAAGACAGGGGGCAAACGGAGCAGTACTTC. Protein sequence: CASSQDRGQTEQYF.

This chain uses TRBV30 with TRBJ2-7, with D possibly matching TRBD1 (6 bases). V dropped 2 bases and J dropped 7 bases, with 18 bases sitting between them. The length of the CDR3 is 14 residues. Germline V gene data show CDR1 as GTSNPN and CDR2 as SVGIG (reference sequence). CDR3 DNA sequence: TGTGCCTGGAGTTCCAGGACAGAGAACAATGAGCAGTACTTC. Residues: CAWSSRTENNEQYF. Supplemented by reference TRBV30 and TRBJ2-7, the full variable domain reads SQTIHQWPATLVQPVGSPLSLECTVEGTSNPNLYWYRQAAGRGLQLLFYSVGIGQISSEVPQNLSASRPQDRQFILSSKKLLLSDSGFYLCAWSSRTENNEQYFGPGTRLTVT.

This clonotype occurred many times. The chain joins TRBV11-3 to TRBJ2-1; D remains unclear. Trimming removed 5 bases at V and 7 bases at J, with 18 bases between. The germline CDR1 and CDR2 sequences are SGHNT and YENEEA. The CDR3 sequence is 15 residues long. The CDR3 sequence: CASSPDRASQNEQFF. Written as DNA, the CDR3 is TGTGCCAGCAGCCCAGACCGCGCATCCCAAAATGAGCAGTTCTTC.

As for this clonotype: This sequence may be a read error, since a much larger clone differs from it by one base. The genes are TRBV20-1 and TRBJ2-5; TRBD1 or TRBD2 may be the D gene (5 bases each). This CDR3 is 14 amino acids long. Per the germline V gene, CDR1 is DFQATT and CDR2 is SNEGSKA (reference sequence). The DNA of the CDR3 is TGCAGTACTAGGGTCAGGGCATGGCAAGAGACCCAGTACTTC. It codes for CSTRVRAWQETQYF.

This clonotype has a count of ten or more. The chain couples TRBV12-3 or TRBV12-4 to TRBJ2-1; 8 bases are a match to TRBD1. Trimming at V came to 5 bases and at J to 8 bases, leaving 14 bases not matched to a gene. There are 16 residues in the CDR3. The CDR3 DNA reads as TGTGCCAGCAGTAAGACCCGGGACAGGTGGGGCCATGAGCAGTTCTTC. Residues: CASSKTRDRWGHEQFF.

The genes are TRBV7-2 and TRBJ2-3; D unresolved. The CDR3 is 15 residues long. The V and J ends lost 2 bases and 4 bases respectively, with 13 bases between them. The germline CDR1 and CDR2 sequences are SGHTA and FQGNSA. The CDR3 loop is CASSLRAAEPDTQYF. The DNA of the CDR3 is TGTGCCAGCAGCTTAAGGGCAGCTGAACCAGATACGCAGTATTTT.

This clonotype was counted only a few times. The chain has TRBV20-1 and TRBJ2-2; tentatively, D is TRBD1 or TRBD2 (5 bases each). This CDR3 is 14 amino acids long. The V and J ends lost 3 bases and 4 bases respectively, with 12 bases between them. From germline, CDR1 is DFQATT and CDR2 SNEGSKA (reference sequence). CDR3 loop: CSASSTGGTGELFF. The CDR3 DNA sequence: TGCAGTGCTAGTTCAACAGGAGGCACCGGGGAGCTGTTTTTT.

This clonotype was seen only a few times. CDR3 coding DNA: TGCGCCAGCAGCTTGTCGAGGCAGGGGAATTCACCCCTCCACTTT. Translated, it gives CASSLSRQGNSPLHF. The chain combines TRBV5-1 with TRBJ1-6, with D possibly matching TRBD1 (6 bases). The CDR3 is 15 amino acids. V lost 1 base, J lost 7 bases, and 12 bases lay in between. From germline, CDR1 is SGHRS and CDR2 YFSETQ. The full variable domain, rest sourced from reference TRBV5-1 and TRBJ1-6, is KAGVTQTPRYLIKTRGQQVTLSCSPISGHRSVSWYQQTPGQGLQFLFEYFSETQRNKGNFPGRFSGRQFSNSRSEMNVSTLELGDSALYLCASSLSRQGNSPLHFGNGTRLTVT.

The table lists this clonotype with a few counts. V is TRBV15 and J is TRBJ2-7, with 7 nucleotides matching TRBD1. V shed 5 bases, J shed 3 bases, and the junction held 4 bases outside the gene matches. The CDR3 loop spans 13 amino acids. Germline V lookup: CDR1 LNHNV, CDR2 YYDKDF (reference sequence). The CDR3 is CATSSRQGYEQYF. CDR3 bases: TGTGCCACCAGCTCTCGACAGGGCTACGAGCAGTACTTC.

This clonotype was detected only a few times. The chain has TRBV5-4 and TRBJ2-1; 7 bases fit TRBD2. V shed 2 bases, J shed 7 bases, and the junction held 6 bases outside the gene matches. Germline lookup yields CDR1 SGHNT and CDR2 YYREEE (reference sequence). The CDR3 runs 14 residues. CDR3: CASSLGTTPNEQFF. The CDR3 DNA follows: TGTGCCAGCAGCTTAGGGACTACCCCTAATGAGCAGTTCTTC.

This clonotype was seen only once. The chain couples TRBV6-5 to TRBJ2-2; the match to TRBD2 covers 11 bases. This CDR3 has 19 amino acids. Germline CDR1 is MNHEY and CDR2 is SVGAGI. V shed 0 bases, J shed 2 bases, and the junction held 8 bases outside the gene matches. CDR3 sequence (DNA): TGTGCCAGCAGTTACTCGTTCCCTAGCGGGGGGACCAACACCGGGGAGCTGTTTTTT. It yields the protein CASSYSFPSGGTNTGELFF.

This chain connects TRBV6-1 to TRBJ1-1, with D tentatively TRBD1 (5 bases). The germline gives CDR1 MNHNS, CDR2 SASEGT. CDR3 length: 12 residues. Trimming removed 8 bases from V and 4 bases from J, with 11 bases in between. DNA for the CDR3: TGTGCCAGCCAGGGAGTGCGCACTGAAGCTTTCTTT. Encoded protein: CASQGVRTEAFF.

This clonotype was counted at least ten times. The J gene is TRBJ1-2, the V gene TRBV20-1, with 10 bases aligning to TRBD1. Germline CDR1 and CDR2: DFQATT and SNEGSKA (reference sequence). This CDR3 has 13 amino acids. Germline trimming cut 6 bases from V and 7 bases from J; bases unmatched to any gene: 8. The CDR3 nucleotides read TGCAGTGCCCAGGGACAGGGGTCATTTGGCTACACCTTC. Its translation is CSAQGQGSFGYTF.

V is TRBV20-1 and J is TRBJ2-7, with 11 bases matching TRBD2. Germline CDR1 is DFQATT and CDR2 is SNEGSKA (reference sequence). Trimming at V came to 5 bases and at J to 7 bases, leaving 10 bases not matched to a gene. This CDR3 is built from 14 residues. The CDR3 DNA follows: TGCAGTGCTGGGAAGACTAGCGGGACGCGGGAGCAGTACTTC. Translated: CSAGKTSGTREQYF.